This TCR beta chain appears in the sequencing data of a study of neurological immune-mediated disorders. General study findings and limits: The absence of any CDR3 amino acid sequence shared by expanded clones across subjects suggests that repertoires were private in all groups. The phylogenetic placement of 18 of 34 multiple sclerosis patients' repertoires in one related-CDR3 cluster constitutes a possible signature.

The cDNA came from 5'RACE with 10-nucleotide random UMIs. TCRdb re-called the 5' RACE reads with MiXCR, one entry per CDR3 protein. The sample has roughly 21,000 distinct CDR3 sequences; around 16% are singletons. V lost 1 base and J lost 4, with 11 bases in between. The CDR3 loop spans 14 amino acids. Germline CDR1 and CDR2: DFQATT and SNEGSKA (reference sequence). To note about this clonotype: Antigen unknown.

The source material was CD8+ T cells from blood. The chain has TRBV20-1 and TRBJ2-1; D not resolved. The clonotype originates from a woman aged 18-29 years with multiple sclerosis. CDR3: CSARVSREYNEQFF. CDR3 sequence (DNA): TGCAGTGCTAGAGTGTCTAGAGAGTACAATGAGCAGTTCTTC.